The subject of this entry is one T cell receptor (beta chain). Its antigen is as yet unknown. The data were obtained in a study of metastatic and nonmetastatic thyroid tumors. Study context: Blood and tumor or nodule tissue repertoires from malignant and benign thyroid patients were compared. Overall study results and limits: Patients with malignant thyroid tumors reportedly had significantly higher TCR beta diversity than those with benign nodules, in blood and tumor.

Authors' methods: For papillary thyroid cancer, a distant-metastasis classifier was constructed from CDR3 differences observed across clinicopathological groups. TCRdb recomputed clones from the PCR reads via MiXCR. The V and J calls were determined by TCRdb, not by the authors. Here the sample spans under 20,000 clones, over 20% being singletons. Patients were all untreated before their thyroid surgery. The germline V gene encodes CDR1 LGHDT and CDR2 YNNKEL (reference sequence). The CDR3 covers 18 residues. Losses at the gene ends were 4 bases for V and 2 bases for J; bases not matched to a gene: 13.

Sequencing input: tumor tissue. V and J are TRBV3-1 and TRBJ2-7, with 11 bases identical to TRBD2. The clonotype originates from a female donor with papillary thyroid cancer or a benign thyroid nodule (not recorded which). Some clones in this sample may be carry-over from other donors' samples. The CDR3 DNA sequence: TGTGCCAGCAGCCGACAACCGGGACTAGCGGAGGCCACCTACGAGCAGTACTTC. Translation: CASSRQPGLAEATYEQYF.